This T cell receptor (beta chain) was profiled in a study of T cells in Graves' hyperthyroidism and ophthalmopathy. RNA transcripts served as the template for amplifying TCR beta CDR3 regions. The HTBI set primed first-round TCR CDR3 RT-PCR. Via MiXCR, TCRdb re-called the multiplex PCR reads, giving one row per CDR3 protein. The sample lists approximately 530,000 distinct CDR3 sequences; approximately 15% were seen once. This clonotype has at least ten counts. Antigen specificity is unknown. J lost 5 bases, V lost 3 bases, and 4 bases had no gene match. Per the germline V gene, CDR1 is ENHRY and CDR2 is SYGVKD. The CDR3 consists of 14 residues. Study-wide results and limits: Stable hyperthyroidism was told apart from ophthalmopathy by a model built on 13 V-J features.

Material for sequencing was blood. This receptor was identified in a woman aged 18-29 years with Graves' hyperthyroidism. V and J are TRBV10-3 and TRBJ2-5, with 9 bases fitting TRBD2. As DNA, the CDR3 is TGTGCCATCAGTGATAGCGGGAGCCATGAGACCCAGTACTTC. Translated: CAISDSGSHETQYF.